This T cell receptor (beta chain) was identified during a study of OX40 agonist ivuxolimab in advanced cancers. Study as a whole: Each dose-escalation patient presented with hepatocellular carcinoma, melanoma, renal cell or head and neck cancer. Partial responses occurred in three patients (one hepatocellular carcinoma, two cutaneous melanoma). General study results and limits: In the 0.1 to 3.0 mg/kg range, CD4+ and CD8+ blood T cells had expanded clonally by week 6.

Germline CDR1 SGHTA, CDR2 FQGNSA. The CDR3 is made up of 16 amino acids. The V segment lost 4 bases and the J segment 4 bases; nucleotides outside the gene matches: 13. TCRdb's copy holds only in-frame clones and misses some; the assay was immunoSEQ multiplex PCR. The sample includes 75,000 to 90,000 clones, around 90% of them seen just once. In regard to this clone: Its antigen is as yet unknown.

This material consisted of CD4+ or CD8+ T cells sorted from blood, taken in a trial of the OX40 agonist ivuxolimab. This sequence originates from an adult with an advanced solid tumor such as melanoma, head and neck, liver or kidney cancer. The V gene is TRBV7-2, the J gene TRBJ2-7; 7 nucleotides agree with TRBD2. The CDR3 loop reads CASSSDLWEGSYEQYF. The CDR3 nucleotides read TGTGCCAGCAGCTCAGATTTATGGGAGGGGAGTTACGAGCAGTACTTC.